Included here is one T cell receptor beta chain sequence, with context. Generated by immunoSEQ multiplex PCR, the TCRdb table keeps only in-frame clones and is missing some. The sample lists 90,000 to 100,000 clones, 70% to 90% occurring once. Trimming at V came to 6 bases and at J to 2 bases, leaving 17 bases not matched to a gene. The CDR3 sequence is 19 residues long. Germline CDR1 MDHEN, CDR2 SYDVKM. The data belong to a study of blood T cell repertoires in COVID-19. Turning to the study itself: Specimens from acute and convalescent COVID-19 originated in the United States, Italy and Spain. PBMCs, B-cell-depleted T cells, or T cells were the source of the cDNA or gDNA that made up the material.

The source of this sequence is a man aged 65-85 years with acute or convalescent COVID-19. This rearrangement joins TRBV28 to TRBJ1-3; 9 bases match TRBD1. Input material: peripheral blood. CDR3: CASSRGHGTGPFAGNTIYF. The CDR3 nucleotides read TGTGCCAGCAGCCGGGGGCACGGGACAGGGCCGTTCGCTGGAAACACCATATATTTT. The full variable domain, its missing parts supplied by reference TRBV28 and TRBJ1-3, is DVKVTQSSRYLVKRTGEKVFLECVQDMDHENMFWYRQDPGLGLRLIYFSYDVKMKEKGDIPEGYSVSREKKERFSLILESASTNQTSMYLCASSRGHGTGPFAGNTIYFGEGSWLTVV.